The 28 T cell receptor beta chains below all came from one sample that was sequenced in a study of T cells in Graves' hyperthyroidism and ophthalmopathy. TCR beta CDR3 sequences were amplified from RNA transcripts. During a first-round RT-PCR of the TCR CDR3, the HTBI primer set was used. TCRdb used MiXCR to reprocess the multiplex PCR reads, holding one entry per CDR3 protein. The table has 550,000 to 600,000 distinct CDR3 sequences, 13% to 15% seen once. The sample comprised blood. The receptors come from a woman aged 18-29 years with Graves' ophthalmopathy.

The chain couples TRBV6-2 or TRBV6-3 to TRBJ2-7; 7 bases match TRBD2. Losses at the gene ends were 6 bases for V and 6 bases for J; bases not matched to a gene: 14. The CDR3 totals 15 residues. CDR1 is MNHEY and CDR2 is SVGEGT in the germline V gene. The CDR3 sequence is CASSPRGQRGSEQYF. Here the CDR3 DNA reads TGTGCCAGCAGCCCCCGTGGTCAGCGGGGATCCGAGCAGTACTTC.

Ten or more counts support this clonotype. This rearrangement joins TRBV7-9 to TRBJ1-3, with unresolved D. The CDR3 sequence is 16 residues long. Trimming left V 0 bases short and J 0 bases short, with 9 bases between. The germline CDR1 and CDR2 sequences are SEHNR and FQNEAQ (reference sequence). The CDR3 DNA reads TGTGCCAGCAGCTTAGCAGATTTGAGCTCTGGAAACACCATATATTTT. This translates into CASSLADLSSGNTIYF.

This clonotype was counted many times. The chain couples TRBV19 to TRBJ2-7; 7 positions agree with TRBD1. Germline assignment: CDR1 LNHDA and CDR2 SQIVND (reference sequence). After removal of 1 base from V and 2 bases from J, the junction contained 2 bases not matched to a gene. The CDR3 contains 14 residues. The CDR3 sequence: CASSIGGTAYEQYF. In DNA form, the CDR3 reads TGTGCCAGTAGTATAGGGGGGACAGCCTACGAGCAGTACTTC. The whole variable domain, remainder taken from reference TRBV19 and TRBJ2-7, is DGGITQSPKYLFRKEGQNVTLSCEQNLNHDAMYWYRQDPGQGLRLIYYSQIVNDFQKGDIAEGYSVSREKKESFPLTVTSAQKNPTAFYLCASSIGGTAYEQYFGPGTRLTVT.

This clonotype is a singleton in its sample. It may be a read error: a sequence one base away is much more abundant. The V call is TRBV12-3 or TRBV12-4, the J call TRBJ2-7; 7 bases are a match to TRBD2. Judging by the DNA end, TRBJ2-1 fits better; the J call may be wrong. The CDR3 covers 14 residues. The CDR3 is CASSFSGIRYEQFF. CDR3 coding DNA: TGTGCCAGCAGTTTCAGCGGGATAAGGTACGAGCAGTTCTTC.

About this clonotype itself: A much larger clone lies one base from this, so it may be a read error. No conserved phenylalanine or tryptophan is present at the end of the CDR3, so a read error is the likely explanation. V gene TRBV2 combines with J gene TRBJ1-5; D is unresolved. V shed 11 bases and J shed 4 bases, with 15 bases lying between them. This CDR3 spans 13 amino acids. Germline loops: CDR1 SNHLY, CDR2 FYNNEI. CDR3 DNA sequence: TGTGCCTGTTCAGATATCGGGAATCAGCCCCAGCATCTT. It is translated as CACSDIGNQPQHL.

This clonotype was seen many times. Here the CDR3 reads CASSAQGAGSNQPQHF. The CDR3 DNA sequence: TGTGCCAGCAGTGCACAGGGCGCGGGGAGCAATCAGCCCCAGCATTTT. The V and J genes are TRBV12-3 or TRBV12-4 and TRBJ1-5, with D tentatively TRBD1 (6 bases). CDR3 size: 16 residues. V was shortened by 5 bases and J by 1 base, with 15 bases between the two germline ends.

V is TRBV9 and J is TRBJ2-1, with a possible D match to TRBD1 (6 bases). Germline CDR1 reads SGDLS; CDR2 reads YYNGEE. The germline V and J ends were trimmed by 6 bases and 4 bases, with 17 bases remaining between them. The CDR3 loop spans 15 amino acids. In DNA, the CDR3 is TGTGCCAGCAACCCGTCCGGGACAAATTACAATGAGCAGTTCTTC. This gives the protein CASNPSGTNYNEQFF. The whole variable domain, filled in from reference TRBV9 and TRBJ2-1, reads DSGVTQTPKHLITATGQRVTLRCSPRSGDLSVYWYQQSLDQGLQFLIQYYNGEERAKGNILERFSAQQFPDLHSELNLSSLELGDSALYFCASNPSGTNYNEQFFGPGTRLTVL.

Only a few counts were recorded for this clonotype. The J gene is TRBJ1-5, the V gene TRBV5-1; perhaps TRBD1 as D (5 bases). This CDR3 has 14 amino acids. The ends were cut back, 2 bases at V and 7 bases at J, with 13 bases in the middle. Germline V gene sequence: CDR1 SGHRS, CDR2 YFSETQ. The CDR3 loop is CASSLGEGGQPQHF. The CDR3 DNA is TGCGCCAGCAGCTTAGGGGAGGGAGGCCAGCCCCAGCATTTT.

This clonotype was observed many times. At one end, the junction sequence differs from germline, possibly due to a read error. The gene calls are TRBV11-1 and TRBJ2-7; 8 nucleotides line up with TRBD2. CDR3 length equals 13 residues. Germline V gene lookup returns CDR1 SGHAT and CDR2 FQDESV (reference sequence). The CDR3 nucleotides are TGTACCAGCAGCTTATGGACTAGCCCCGAGCAGTACTTC. Translated, it gives CTSSLWTSPEQYF.

DNA for the CDR3: TGTGCCAGCAGTTTGCGGGGGGCCCTAAGCACAGATACGCAGTATTTT. Protein sequence: CASSLRGALSTDTQYF. J is TRBJ2-3 and V is TRBV12-3 or TRBV12-4, with TRBD2 matching 8 bases. V shed 3 bases, J shed 0 bases, and the junction held 5 bases outside the gene matches. CDR3 size: 16 residues.

This clonotype was observed at least ten times. The chain has TRBV6-2 or TRBV6-3 and TRBJ2-3; 9 bases map to TRBD1. This CDR3 is 17 amino acids long. Germline V gene lookup returns CDR1 MNHEY and CDR2 SVGEGT. The V gene end was trimmed by 0 bases and the J gene end by 2 bases; junction bases not matched to a gene: 6. CDR3 nucleotides: TGTGCCAGCAGTTACTCCACCGGGACAGGGAACACAGATACGCAGTATTTT. Its protein product is CASSYSTGTGNTDTQYF.

This clonotype was detected ten times or more. This chain joins TRBV6-1 and TRBJ2-7; D is undetermined. V was trimmed by 2 bases and J by 5 bases, leaving 13 bases between them. The CDR3 extends over 14 amino acids. Germline V gene data show CDR1 as MNHNS and CDR2 as SASEGT. This CDR3 reads CASSETASVHEQYF. CDR3 bases: TGTGCCAGCAGTGAAACGGCTTCCGTCCACGAGCAGTACTTC.

This clonotype turned up a few times. V usage is TRBV7-3 and J usage is TRBJ1-1; no reliable D call. Trimming took 4 bases from V and 5 from J, leaving 11 bases between them. Germline V gene data show CDR1 as SGHTA and CDR2 as FQGTGA. The CDR3 has 13 residues. The CDR3 protein is CASSSTVGTEAFF. The CDR3 DNA reads TGTGCCAGCAGCTCCACTGTCGGTACTGAAGCTTTCTTT. The whole variable domain, remainder taken from reference TRBV7-3 and TRBJ1-1, is GAGVSQTPSNKVTEKGKYVELRCDPISGHTALYWYRQSLGQGPEFLIYFQGTGAADDSGLPNDRFFAVRPEGSVSTLKIQRTERGDSAVYLCASSSTVGTEAFFGQGTRLTVV.

This clonotype was seen ten or more times. This sequence joins TRBV3-1 and TRBJ1-1, with D tentatively TRBD1 (5 bases). The V end lost 1 base, the J end lost 1 base, and 10 bases lay between the germline ends. The CDR3 length is 15 residues. Germline CDR1 LGHDT, CDR2 YNNKEL (reference sequence). For the CDR3, the DNA is TGTGCCAGCAGCCAAGCCGCAGGGTGGAACACTGAAGCTTTCTTT. As protein: CASSQAAGWNTEAFF. Complete variable domain (other parts from reference TRBV3-1 and TRBJ1-1): DTAVSQTPKYLVTQMGNDKSIKCEQNLGHDTMYWYKQDSKKFLKIMFSYNNKELIINETVPNRFSPKSPDKAHLNLHINSLELGDSAVYFCASSQAAGWNTEAFFGQGTRLTVV.

This clonotype came up many times. V usage is TRBV3-1 and J usage is TRBJ2-7, with 13 bases fitting TRBD2. J gave up 2 bases and V 6 bases, and 4 bases lay outside the gene matches. The CDR3 is 15 residues long. From germline, CDR1 is LGHDT and CDR2 YNNKEL (reference sequence). CDR3 bases: TGTGCCAGCAGACAACTAGCGGGAGGGCCCTACGAGCAGTACTTC. This gives the protein CASRQLAGGPYEQYF.

Ten or more counts support this clonotype. The DNA for the CDR3 is TGTGCCTGGAAAACAAGCTACGAGCAGTACTTC. This translates into CAWKTSYEQYF. The chain employs TRBV30 and TRBJ2-7; D is uncertain. Per the germline V gene, CDR1 is GTSNPN and CDR2 is SVGIG (reference sequence). Trimming left V 4 bases short and J 3 bases short, with 7 bases between. The CDR3 covers 11 residues. The full variable domain, in which reference TRBV30 and TRBJ2-7 provide the parts outside the CDR3, is SQTIHQWPATLVQPVGSPLSLECTVEGTSNPNLYWYRQAAGRGLQLLFYSVGIGQISSEVPQNLSASRPQDRQFILSSKKLLLSDSGFYLCAWKTSYEQYFGPGTRLTVT.

This clonotype was seen repeatedly, ten times or more. V and J are TRBV6-2 or TRBV6-3 and TRBJ2-5; TRBD2 matches 12 bases. CDR3 size: 17 residues. CDR1 and CDR2 (germline): MNHEY, SVGEGT. V shed 2 bases and J 4 bases; nucleotides not matched to a gene: 8. For the CDR3, the DNA is TGTGCCAGCAGTTACGTCCTAGCGGGAGGGTCTGGAGAGACCCAGTACTTC. Protein product: CASSYVLAGGSGETQYF.

This clonotype came up many times. The chain employs TRBV30 and TRBJ2-5; the D is unclear. The germline gives CDR1 GTSNPN, CDR2 SVGIG (reference sequence). The CDR3 consists of 13 residues. Trimming took 0 bases from V and 3 from J, leaving 8 bases between them. The CDR3 nucleotides read TGTGCCTGGAGTGTAGGTGGCAAAGAGACCCAGTACTTC. Encoded protein: CAWSVGGKETQYF.

J is TRBJ1-6 and V is TRBV19; D remains unclear. This CDR3 is built from 18 residues. V shed 3 bases and J shed 15 bases, with 30 bases lying between them. Germline CDR1 and CDR2: LNHDA and SQIVND (reference sequence). The CDR3 sequence is CASSIRPTRYQFMCDLHF. The CDR3 DNA reads TGTGCCAGTAGTATCCGTCCTACAAGATACCAATTCATGTGTGACCTCCACTTT.

The sample holds a few counts of this clonotype. Because the CDR3's place on the DNA is in doubt, the DNA is left out and the CDR3 is given as listed by TCRdb. The chain recombines TRBV30 with TRBJ1-6. Germline V lookup: CDR1 GTSNPN, CDR2 SVGIG (reference sequence). The CDR3 comprises 17 residues, both ends counted. CDR3 sequence reads: CAWSVGSSGPGLNTLHF.

The V and J genes are TRBV10-3 and TRBJ2-1; possibly TRBD2 for D (7 bases). CDR3 size: 10 residues. V shed 7 bases and J shed 13 bases, with 11 bases lying between them. CDR1 and CDR2 from the germline V gene are ENHRY and SYGVKD. DNA for the CDR3: TGTGCCATCACAGGGGAGGGACAGTTCTTC. Its translation: CAITGEGQFF.

This clonotype was detected a few times. Since a much larger clone is just one base distant, this may be a read error. This sequence joins TRBV3-1 and TRBJ1-5; no clear D. Germline CDR1 and CDR2: LGHDT and YNNKEL (reference sequence). The V gene lost 4 bases and the J gene lost 5 bases, with 15 bases spanning the gap. This CDR3 has 15 residues. The CDR3 loop is CASSLDTGLDQPQHF. DNA for the CDR3: TGTGCCAGCAGCCTAGACACGGGCTTGGATCAGCCCCAGCATTTT.

This clonotype was recorded many times. The rearrangement joins TRBV6-2 or TRBV6-3 to TRBJ2-7; D might be TRBD1 (6 bases). Trimming removed 7 bases from V and 3 bases from J, with 22 bases in between. This CDR3 comprises 16 residues. Germline V lookup: CDR1 MNHEY, CDR2 SVGEGT. The CDR3 nucleotides are TGTGCCAGCACCCTCCTGGCCGGGACACACCTCTACGAGCAGTACTTC. This gives the protein CASTLLAGTHLYEQYF.

The chain couples TRBV4-3 to TRBJ1-5; D is ambiguous. The length of the CDR3 is 13 residues. Per the germline V gene, CDR1 is LGHNA and CDR2 is YSLEER. Trimming shortened V by 0 bases and J by 5 bases, and 5 bases separated the two germline ends. The CDR3 nucleotides are TGCGCCAGCAGCCAAGACGGGGATCAGCCCCAGCATTTT. Amino acid sequence: CASSQDGDQPQHF.

This clonotype was detected many times. The chain has TRBV6-5 and TRBJ2-7; TRBD2 agrees at 13 bases. This CDR3 is built from 16 residues. Trimming at V came to 0 bases and at J to 7 bases, leaving 6 bases not matched to a gene. Germline-derived CDR1 and CDR2 are MNHEY and SVGAGI. CDR3 bases: TGTGCCAGCAGTTACTCTGGACTAGCGGGAGTTCAAGAGCAGTACTTC. It is translated as CASSYSGLAGVQEQYF.

Comment on this clonotype: This could be a read error, since a much larger clone is one nucleotide away. The CDR3 protein is CGARTGLLTEAFF. DNA for the CDR3: TGCGGTGCTAGAACAGGGCTGCTCACTGAAGCTTTCTTT. V and J are TRBV20-1 and TRBJ1-1, with D perhaps matching TRBD1 (6 bases). This CDR3 region has 13 residues. Germline CDR1 reads DFQATT; CDR2 reads SNEGSKA (reference sequence).

This clonotype has at least ten counts. The chain carries TRBV6-1 and TRBJ1-1, with 8 bases matching TRBD1. J was trimmed by 1 base and V by 3 bases; bases with no gene match: 4. Germline assignment: CDR1 MNHNS and CDR2 SASEGT. CDR3 length equals 15 residues. DNA for the CDR3: TGTGCCAGCAGTGACGGTACAGGGGGGAACACTGAAGCTTTCTTT. Encoded protein: CASSDGTGGNTEAFF.

This clonotype was picked up many times. The chain recombines TRBV6-2 or TRBV6-3 with TRBJ2-7; maybe TRBD1 (6 bases). The germline CDR1 and CDR2 sequences are MNHEY and SVGEGT. V gave up 7 bases and J gave up 1 base, with 17 bases separating them. The CDR3 covers 15 residues. The CDR3 loop is CASNPLTGVSYEQYF. The CDR3 DNA sequence: TGTGCCAGCAACCCATTGACAGGCGTATCCTACGAGCAGTACTTC.